The TCR beta chain described here comes from a study of cytomegalovirus exposure and HLA in healthy donors. Amplification used 60 Vbeta primers and 13 Jbeta primers. The data were produced by immunoSEQ multiplex PCR, yet TCRdb's version contains in-frame clones alone and is incomplete. The data contain around 160,000 clones, around 84% of them singletons. CDR3 length equals 13 residues. Germline V lookup: CDR1 SEHNR, CDR2 FQNEAQ (reference sequence). Trimming took off 1 base at V and 11 bases at J, with 12 bases between the two ends. Study-level results: Another analysis was done later, and it associated 15,000 to 20,000 TCR beta sequences with HLA alleles at 0.05 false discovery rate.

Notes on this clone: Its antigen remains unknown.

The genes are TRBV7-9 and TRBJ1-5; a possible D gene is TRBD1 (5 bases). This receptor was taken from a male donor in good health and CMV-seropositive. The sequencing input was PBMCs. The CDR3 loop is CASSLDGPGAQHF. The CDR3 nucleotides read TGTGCCAGCAGCTTAGACGGGCCGGGGGCCCAGCATTTT.